This TCR beta chain was found in a study of metastatic and nonmetastatic thyroid tumors. Study as a whole: Comparison of repertoires was carried out across blood and tumor or nodule tissue from malignant and benign thyroid patients. Study outcomes and limitations: A significant increase in TCR beta diversity was reportedly seen in malignant thyroid tumors relative to benign nodules, in blood and tumor.

To note about this clone: Its antigen is unidentified.

Prior to thyroid surgery, none of the patients had received any treatment. MiXCR was used by TCRdb to re-call the PCR reads. The profile shows about 22,000 clones, roughly 18% of them singletons. V lost 5 bases to trimming and J lost 6 bases, with 27 bases between them. Germline V gene lookup returns CDR1 MDHEN and CDR2 SYDVKM. This CDR3 comprises 18 residues. The chain combines TRBV28 with TRBJ2-3; D is tentatively TRBD1 or TRBD2 (5 bases each). The sample was adjacent normal tissue. The clonotype was recovered from a male donor with papillary thyroid cancer or a benign thyroid nodule (not recorded which). Some clones in this sample may be carry-over from other donors' samples. The CDR3 loop is CASSPPMGSGGALDTQYF. As DNA, the CDR3 is TGTGCCAGCAGTCCGCCCATGGGAAGCGGTGGGGCCCTCGATACGCAGTATTTT.